Listed here are 24 T cell receptor beta chains from one sample, sequenced in a study of T cells in Graves' hyperthyroidism and ophthalmopathy. TCR beta CDR3 regions were amplified from RNA transcripts. The HTBI primer set served for first-round RT-PCR of the TCR CDR3. TCRdb redid the calling of the multiplex PCR reads with MiXCR, one entry per CDR3 protein. The sample lists 800,000 or so distinct CDR3 sequences, around 38% occurring once. Specimen: blood. The receptor source for this set is a young man with Graves' hyperthyroidism.

The sample holds a few counts of this clonotype. This chain links TRBV13 with TRBJ2-7; D is undetermined. Germline CDR1 is PRHDT and CDR2 is FYEKMQ (reference sequence). The CDR3 runs to 15 residues. Trimming took off 5 bases at V and 4 bases at J, with 18 bases between the two ends. The CDR3, as DNA: TGTGCCAGCAGCCGACCCCCGATCGGCAGGTACGAGCAGTACTTC. It translates to CASSRPPIGRYEQYF. Combining the CDR3 with reference TRBV13 and TRBJ2-7 gives the whole variable domain AAGVIQSPRHLIKEKRETATLKCYPIPRHDTVYWYQQGPGQDPQFLISFYEKMQSDKGSIPDRFSAQQFSDYHSELNMSSLELGDSALYFCASSRPPIGRYEQYFGPGTRLTVT.

With regard to this clonotype: This may arise from a read error, as a much more abundant clone is one base away. This sequence joins TRBV7-6 and TRBJ1-3; weak D call: TRBD1 (6 bases). CDR1 and CDR2 from the germline V gene are SGHVS and FNYEAQ. The CDR3 has 15 amino acids. V shed 0 bases and J shed 5 bases, with 11 bases lying between them. In DNA form, the CDR3 reads TGTGCCAGCAGCTTAGCGGCCGGGGACAGAAACACCATATATTTT. Translated: CASSLAAGDRNTIYF.

This clonotype came up many times. The CDR3 loop reads CSARDEGTGYGYTF. CDR3 nucleotide sequence: TGCAGTGCTAGAGATGAAGGGACAGGATATGGCTACACCTTC. The chain recombines TRBV20-1 with TRBJ1-2; TRBD1 agrees at 8 bases. The CDR3 runs to 14 residues. V was clipped by 0 bases and J by 5 bases; unmatched bases: 5. Germline loops: CDR1 DFQATT, CDR2 SNEGSKA (reference sequence).

This clonotype was seen ten or more times. The V call is TRBV15, the J call TRBJ1-4, with no clear D. The CDR3 extends over 16 amino acids. V was clipped by 0 bases and J by 5 bases, with 13 bases between them. The germline CDR1 and CDR2 sequences are LNHNV and YYDKDF (reference sequence). CDR3 in amino acids: CATSREQLGSNEKLFF. CDR3 coding DNA: TGTGCCACCAGCAGAGAACAACTGGGATCAAATGAAAAACTGTTTTTT.

This clonotype has a count of ten or more. The V call is TRBV29-1, the J call TRBJ1-3, with no clear D. Trimming left V 6 bases short and J 4 bases short, with 7 bases between. Germline values: CDR1 SQVTM, CDR2 ANQGSEA. The CDR3 runs 11 residues. The chain's CDR3 is CSVRTGNTIYF. The CDR3 DNA reads as TGCAGCGTGAGAACCGGAAACACCATATATTTT.

CDR3 sequence: CSVQGRGRRETQYF. The CDR3 bases are TGCAGCGTTCAGGGCAGGGGGCGACGGGAGACCCAGTACTTC. V is TRBV29-1 and J is TRBJ2-5, with 8 bases fitting TRBD1. This CDR3 region has 14 residues. Germline trimming cut 5 bases from V and 5 bases from J; bases unmatched to any gene: 10. Germline CDR1 SQVTM, CDR2 ANQGSEA.

The V and J genes are TRBV29-1 and TRBJ2-7; D possibly corresponds to TRBD1 (5 bases). There are 13 residues in the CDR3. Germline CDR1 SQVTM, CDR2 ANQGSEA. V was trimmed by 3 bases and J by 6 bases, leaving 15 bases between them. This chain's CDR3 is CSVESQGSREQYF. The CDR3 bases are TGCAGCGTTGAGTCCCAGGGATCTCGCGAGCAGTACTTC.

J is TRBJ2-5 and V is TRBV11-2; TRBD2 matches 7 bases. Germline V gives CDR1 SGHAT, CDR2 FQNNGV. Trimming took 3 bases from V and 1 from J; bases not matched to a gene: 8. This CDR3 has 16 residues. The CDR3 coding sequence is TGTGCCAGCAGCTTTGGACTAGATCCTGTCCAAGAGACCCAGTACTTC. This translates into CASSFGLDPVQETQYF.

In this sample, this clonotype turned up many times. J is TRBJ1-3 and V is TRBV10-3, with D unclear. The ends were cut back, 4 bases at V and 4 bases at J, with 8 bases in the middle. The CDR3 contains 13 residues. Germline V gene data show CDR1 as ENHRY and CDR2 as SYGVKD. The CDR3 DNA reads TGTGCCATCAGTGTCGGTCGGGGAAACACCATATATTTT. Residues: CAISVGRGNTIYF.

This clonotype came up a few times. As DNA, the CDR3 is TGTGCCAGCAGCTTAGGCAGCGGTTACACCTACGAGCAGTACTTC. Amino acid sequence: CASSLGSGYTYEQYF. The rearrangement uses TRBV7-2 and TRBJ2-7; possibly TRBD2 for D (5 bases). V lost 1 base, J lost 2 bases, and 12 bases lay in between. From germline, CDR1 is SGHTA and CDR2 FQGNSA. The CDR3 totals 15 residues.

The V gene is TRBV7-6, the J gene TRBJ2-5, with D possibly matching TRBD1 (6 bases). CDR3 length: 15 amino acids. V shed 5 bases and J shed 5 bases, with 18 bases lying between them. From germline, CDR1 is SGHVS and CDR2 FNYEAQ. The CDR3 region is CASSPRSGAQETQYF. CDR3 nucleotide sequence: TGTGCCAGCAGCCCCCGGTCAGGGGCGCAGGAGACCCAGTACTTC.

The chain joins TRBV5-1 to TRBJ1-2, with unresolved D. The V end was cut by 5 bases, the J end by 6 bases, with 14 bases between. Germline CDR1 SGHRS, CDR2 YFSETQ. This CDR3 comprises 13 residues. In DNA, the CDR3 is TGCGCCAGCAGAAGGGTAGGGCCGGATGGCTACACCTTC. This sequence encodes CASRRVGPDGYTF.

This clonotype was observed a handful of times. The chain is built from TRBV12-3 or TRBV12-4 and TRBJ2-7; 8 bases are shared with TRBD1. This CDR3 spans 12 amino acids. V gave up 3 bases and J gave up 9 bases; unmatched junction bases: 4. The CDR3 reads CASSFGQGAQYF. DNA for the CDR3: TGTGCCAGCAGTTTTGGACAGGGAGCGCAGTACTTC.

The chain links TRBV4-2 to TRBJ1-1; TRBD1 might be the D (5 bases). V dropped 2 bases and J dropped 1 base, with 11 bases sitting between them. The CDR3 totals 15 residues. Germline-derived CDR1 and CDR2 are LGHNA and YNFKEQ. CDR3 sequence reads: CASSQSTGTNTEAFF. In nucleotides, the CDR3 is TGTGCCAGCAGCCAAAGTACAGGTACGAACACTGAAGCTTTCTTT.

Ten or more counts support this clonotype. The gene calls are TRBV11-2 and TRBJ2-7; TRBD1 matches 8 bases. J was trimmed by 9 bases and V by 4 bases; bases with no gene match: 5. This CDR3 has 12 residues. Germline V gene sequence: CDR1 SGHAT, CDR2 FQNNGV. The CDR3 protein is CASSSDRGGQYF. The CDR3 DNA follows: TGTGCCAGCAGCTCAGACAGGGGCGGGCAGTACTTC.

The chain employs TRBV10-3 and TRBJ1-1; TRBD1 might be the D (5 bases). V was trimmed by 4 bases and J by 1 base, leaving 16 bases between them. From germline, CDR1 is ENHRY and CDR2 SYGVKD. CDR3 length: 16 amino acids. The CDR3 here is CAISGPPGHQNTEAFF. The CDR3 DNA follows: TGTGCCATCAGTGGGCCGCCAGGACACCAGAACACTGAAGCTTTCTTT.

This clonotype came up a few times. The rearrangement uses TRBV2 and TRBJ2-5; 7 bases agree with TRBD1. The V gene's germline CDR1 is SNHLY and CDR2 FYNNEI. Germline trimming cut 7 bases from V and 1 base from J; bases unmatched to any gene: 9. This CDR3 is built from 15 residues. CDR3 bases: TGTGCCAGCAACTTCCGGGACAGCTTCCAAGAGACCCAGTACTTC. Protein: CASNFRDSFQETQYF.

This clonotype was counted at least ten times. This chain links TRBV29-1 with TRBJ2-7; unclear D gene. Germline assignment: CDR1 SQVTM and CDR2 ANQGSEA. The V gene lost 4 bases and the J gene lost 3 bases, with 7 bases spanning the gap. CDR3 size: 11 residues. In nucleotides, the CDR3 is TGCAGCGTTGGGACCAGCTACGAGCAGTACTTC. Translating gives CSVGTSYEQYF.

V usage is TRBV7-9 and J usage is TRBJ1-3; the D gene is possibly TRBD1 (6 bases). Between the trimmed V and J ends, which lost 5 bases and 0 bases, there was a span of 11 bases. This CDR3 comprises 15 residues. Per germline, CDR1 SEHNR and CDR2 FQNEAQ (reference sequence). CDR3 loop: CASSPGQASGNTIYF. The CDR3 bases are TGTGCCAGCAGCCCGGGACAAGCCTCTGGAAACACCATATATTTT.

This chain connects TRBV15 to TRBJ1-2; tentative D call: TRBD1 (5 bases). The V end was cut by 3 bases, the J end by 4 bases, with 15 bases between. Per germline, CDR1 LNHNV and CDR2 YYDKDF (reference sequence). The CDR3 has 15 amino acids. The CDR3 protein is CATSRFPGGGYGYTF. CDR3 in DNA: TGTGCCACCAGCAGGTTCCCCGGGGGGGGCTATGGCTACACCTTC.

This clonotype was recorded a few times. This chain connects TRBV9 to TRBJ2-2; possible D gene TRBD2, 6 bases. Germline values: CDR1 SGDLS, CDR2 YYNGEE. V lost 1 base, J lost 3 bases, and 13 bases lay in between. The length of the CDR3 is 16 residues. CDR3 in DNA: TGTGCCAGCAGCGTATCGGGGGAGCCGGACACCGGGGAGCTGTTTTTT. This gives the protein CASSVSGEPDTGELFF.

Remarks on this clonotype: One end of the junction fails to match germline, which may point to a read error. This chain uses TRBV7-8 with TRBJ2-5, with a tentative D call TRBD1 (7 bases). There are 17 residues in the CDR3. Looked up from germline, CDR1 is SGHVS and CDR2 is FQNEAQ. DNA of the CDR3: TGCGCCAGCAGCCAAGAGGGGGTGGAGGGGGCGCAAGAGACCCAGTACTTC. Protein: CASSQEGVEGAQETQYF.

This rearrangement joins TRBV7-9 to TRBJ1-3; 9 bases fit TRBD1. CDR1 is SEHNR, CDR2 FQNEAQ, per germline (reference sequence). After removal of 4 bases from V and 4 bases from J, the junction contained 8 bases not matched to a gene. The CDR3 is made up of 16 amino acids. The CDR3 loop is CASSSPGQGTGNTIYF. CDR3 coding DNA: TGTGCCAGCAGCTCCCCGGGACAGGGTACAGGAAACACCATATATTTT.

Comments on this clonotype: The conserved phenylalanine or tryptophan is not found at the CDR3 terminus, so this likely reflects a read error. Because the CDR3's place on the DNA is in doubt, the DNA is left out and the CDR3 is given as listed by TCRdb. The CDR3 sequence: CAISEGSR. The chain is built from TRBV10-3 and TRBJ1-3. Looked up from germline, CDR1 is ENHRY and CDR2 is SYGVKD. Ends included, the CDR3 has 8 residues.